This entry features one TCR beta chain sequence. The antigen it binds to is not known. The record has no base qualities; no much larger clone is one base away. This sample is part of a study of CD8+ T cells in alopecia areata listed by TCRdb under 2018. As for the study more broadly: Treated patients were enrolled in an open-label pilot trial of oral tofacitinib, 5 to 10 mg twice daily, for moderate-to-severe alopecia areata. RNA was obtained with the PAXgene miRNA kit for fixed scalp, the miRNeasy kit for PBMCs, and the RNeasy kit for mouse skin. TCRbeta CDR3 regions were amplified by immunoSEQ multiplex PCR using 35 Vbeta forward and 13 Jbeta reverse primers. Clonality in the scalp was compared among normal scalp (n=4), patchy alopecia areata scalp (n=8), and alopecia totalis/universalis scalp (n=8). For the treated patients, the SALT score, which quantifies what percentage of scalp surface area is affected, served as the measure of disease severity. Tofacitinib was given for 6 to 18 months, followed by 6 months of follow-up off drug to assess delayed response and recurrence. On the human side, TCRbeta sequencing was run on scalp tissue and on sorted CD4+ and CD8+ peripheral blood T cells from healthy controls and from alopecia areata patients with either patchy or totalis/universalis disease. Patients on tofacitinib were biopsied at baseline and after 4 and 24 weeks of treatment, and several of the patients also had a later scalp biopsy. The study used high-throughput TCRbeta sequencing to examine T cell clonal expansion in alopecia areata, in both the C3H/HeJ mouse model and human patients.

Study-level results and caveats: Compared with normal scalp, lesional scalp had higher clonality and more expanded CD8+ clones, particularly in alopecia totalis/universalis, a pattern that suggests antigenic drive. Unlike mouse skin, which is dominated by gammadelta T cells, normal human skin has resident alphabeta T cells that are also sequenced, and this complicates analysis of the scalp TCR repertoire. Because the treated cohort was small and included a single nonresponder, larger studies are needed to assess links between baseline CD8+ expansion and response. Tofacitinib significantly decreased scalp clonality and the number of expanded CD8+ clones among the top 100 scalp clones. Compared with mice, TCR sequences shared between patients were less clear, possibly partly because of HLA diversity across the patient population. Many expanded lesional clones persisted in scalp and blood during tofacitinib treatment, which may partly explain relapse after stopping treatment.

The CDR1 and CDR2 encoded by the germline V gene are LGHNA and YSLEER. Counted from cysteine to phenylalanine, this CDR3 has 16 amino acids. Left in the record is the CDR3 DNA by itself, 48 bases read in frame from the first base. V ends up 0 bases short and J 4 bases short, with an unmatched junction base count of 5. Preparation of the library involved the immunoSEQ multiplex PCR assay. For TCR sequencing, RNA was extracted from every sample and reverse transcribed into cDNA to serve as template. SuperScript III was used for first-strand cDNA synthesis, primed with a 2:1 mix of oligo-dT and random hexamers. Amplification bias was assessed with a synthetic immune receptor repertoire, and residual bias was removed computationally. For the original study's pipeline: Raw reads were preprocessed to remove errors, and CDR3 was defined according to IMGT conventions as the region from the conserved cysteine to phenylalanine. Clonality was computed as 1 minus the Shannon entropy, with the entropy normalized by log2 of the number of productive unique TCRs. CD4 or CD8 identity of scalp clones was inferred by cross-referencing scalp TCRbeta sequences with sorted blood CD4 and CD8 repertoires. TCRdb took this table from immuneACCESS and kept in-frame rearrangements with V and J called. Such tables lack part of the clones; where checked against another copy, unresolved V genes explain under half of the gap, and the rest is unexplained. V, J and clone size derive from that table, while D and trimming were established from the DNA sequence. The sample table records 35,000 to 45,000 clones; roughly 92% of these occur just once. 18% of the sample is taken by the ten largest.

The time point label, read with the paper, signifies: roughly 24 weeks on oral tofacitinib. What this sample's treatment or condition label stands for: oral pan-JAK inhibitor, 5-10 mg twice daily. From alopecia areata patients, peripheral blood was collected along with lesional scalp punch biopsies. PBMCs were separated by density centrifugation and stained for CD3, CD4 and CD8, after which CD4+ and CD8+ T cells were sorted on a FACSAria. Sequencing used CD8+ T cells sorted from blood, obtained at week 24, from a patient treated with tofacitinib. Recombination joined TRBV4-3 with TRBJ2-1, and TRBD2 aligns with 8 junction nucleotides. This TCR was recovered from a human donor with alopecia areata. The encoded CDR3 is CASSQDRSGRYNEQFF. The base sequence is TGCGCCAGCAGCCAAGATAGGAGCGGGAGATACAATGAGCAGTTCTTC.